The 26 T cell receptor beta chains given below trace back to one sample, sequenced in a study of T cell changes during pregnancy in multiple sclerosis. Clones were read by immunoSEQ multiplex PCR, and TCRdb kept only the in-frame ones, dropping some. Of 33,000 or so clones listed, about 89% are singletons. This specimen consisted of CD8+ T cells from peripheral blood mononuclear cells, obtained in the second trimester of pregnancy. All receptors derive from a female donor with multiple sclerosis, enrolled in a pregnancy study.

The chain has TRBV4-1 and TRBJ2-1; D is ambiguous. The CDR3 length is 13 residues. V shed 0 bases and J shed 6 bases, with 6 bases lying between them. CDR1 is MGHRA and CDR2 is YSYEKL in the germline V gene. In DNA form, the CDR3 reads TGCGCCAGCAGCCAAGATCCGGGCAATGAGCAGTTCTTC. It encodes CASSQDPGNEQFF.

This chain links TRBV23-1 with TRBJ2-7, with D possibly being TRBD1 (6 bases). TRBV23-1 counts as an open reading frame of uncertain function. Trimming shortened V by 2 bases and J by 2 bases, and 13 bases separated the two germline ends. The CDR3 spans 15 residues. For the CDR3, the DNA is TGCGCCAGCAGTCAAGGGGACACAGCCCCCTACGAGCAGTACTTC. Translation gives CASSQGDTAPYEQYF.

This chain joins TRBV2 and TRBJ1-3, with D maybe TRBD1 (5 bases). The germline gives CDR1 SNHLY, CDR2 FYNNEI. The V end was cut by 2 bases, the J end by 0 bases, with 8 bases between. The CDR3 spans 15 residues. DNA of the CDR3: TGTGCCAGCAGTGAATGGGGCGTCTCTGGAAACACCATATATTTT. This codes for CASSEWGVSGNTIYF.

The J gene is TRBJ2-1, the V gene TRBV11-3, with 12 bases fitting TRBD2. The ends lost 2 bases at V and 7 bases at J; junction bases unmatched: 3. CDR1 SGHNT and CDR2 YENEEA come from the germline V gene. The CDR3 has 15 residues. The CDR3 region is CASSLPGLAGNEQFF. The CDR3 coding sequence is TGTGCCAGCAGCTTACCAGGACTAGCGGGGAATGAGCAGTTCTTC.

This clone was seen a single time. This sequence joins TRBV6-5 and TRBJ2-7, with TRBD2 matching 9 bases. CDR1 and CDR2 from the germline V gene are MNHEY and SVGAGI. With 0 bases clipped from V and 3 bases from J, the junction kept 6 bases outside the gene matches. The CDR3 contains 16 residues. The CDR3 spells CASSYSLNSGGYEQYF. The CDR3 bases are TGTGCCAGCAGTTACTCTTTGAATAGCGGGGGCTACGAGCAGTACTTC.

This chain joins TRBV29-1 and TRBJ1-2; D gene uncertain. The V gene lost 0 bases and the J gene lost 7 bases, with 12 bases spanning the gap. The CDR3 length is 13 residues. Looked up from germline, CDR1 is SQVTM and CDR2 is ANQGSEA. DNA for the CDR3: TGCAGCGTTGAAGATCTTGGGCCCCTTGGCTACACCTTC. Amino acids: CSVEDLGPLGYTF.

CDR3 amino acids: CASSQDREQDEAFF. The CDR3 bases are TGCGCCAGCAGCCAAGATCGTGAACAGGATGAAGCTTTCTTT. The chain has TRBV4-1 and TRBJ1-1; D perhaps matches TRBD1 (5 bases). The CDR3 is 14 amino acids. With 0 bases removed from V and 7 bases from J, the gap between germline ends came to 12 bases. Looked up from germline, CDR1 is MGHRA and CDR2 is YSYEKL.

J is TRBJ1-6 and V is TRBV9, with D maybe TRBD1 (6 bases). This CDR3 has 14 residues. Germline CDR1 SGDLS, CDR2 YYNGEE. V was cut by 4 bases and J by 8 bases, with 13 bases left in between. CDR3 sequence: CASSRGSLDSPLHF. In DNA form, the CDR3 reads TGTGCCAGCAGCAGGGGGAGTTTGGATTCACCCCTCCACTTT. Drawing the rest from reference TRBV9 and TRBJ1-6, the complete variable domain is DSGVTQTPKHLITATGQRVTLRCSPRSGDLSVYWYQQSLDQGLQFLIQYYNGEERAKGNILERFSAQQFPDLHSELNLSSLELGDSALYFCASSRGSLDSPLHFGNGTRLTVT.

The chain couples TRBV30 to TRBJ1-1; a weak D match, TRBD1 (6 bases). CDR3 length: 14 amino acids. V was cut by 0 bases and J by 3 bases, with 11 bases left in between. CDR1 is GTSNPN and CDR2 is SVGIG in the germline V gene (reference sequence). In DNA, the CDR3 is TGTGCCTGGAGTGTCGTAGGGGGGGACACTGAAGCTTTCTTT. Protein product: CAWSVVGGDTEAFF.

The V gene is TRBV4-3, the J gene TRBJ2-1; 8 bases map to TRBD2. This CDR3 region has 15 residues. Per germline, CDR1 LGHNA and CDR2 YSLEER. Trimming removed 3 bases from V and 3 bases from J; junction bases left unmatched: 4. Here the CDR3 DNA reads TGCGCCAGCAGCCAGGAGCGGGAGAGCTACAATGAGCAGTTCTTC. Its translation is CASSQERESYNEQFF.

V and J are TRBV28 and TRBJ1-1; D possibly corresponds to TRBD1 (5 bases). Germline loops: CDR1 MDHEN, CDR2 SYDVKM. The V end lost 6 bases, the J end lost 2 bases, and 13 bases lay between the germline ends. CDR3 length: 14 residues. CDR3 amino acids: CASSPPGENTEAFF. The CDR3 DNA is TGTGCCAGCAGCCCTCCGGGGGAAAACACTGAAGCTTTCTTT. Combining the CDR3 with reference TRBV28 and TRBJ1-1 gives the whole variable domain DVKVTQSSRYLVKRTGEKVFLECVQDMDHENMFWYRQDPGLGLRLIYFSYDVKMKEKGDIPEGYSVSREKKERFSLILESASTNQTSMYLCASSPPGENTEAFFGQGTRLTVV.

This sequence joins TRBV7-8 and TRBJ2-3, with a possible D match to TRBD2 (5 bases). V was trimmed by 6 bases and J by 4 bases, leaving 20 bases between them. Germline CDR1 is SGHVS and CDR2 is FQNEAQ. This CDR3 has 16 residues. The CDR3 bases are TGTGCCAGCAGGGGGTGGGGAGACCCTGCCCCAGATACGCAGTATTTT. Its protein is CASRGWGDPAPDTQYF.

This chain joins TRBV10-2 and TRBJ2-3, with 7 nucleotides matching TRBD2. Germline V gene lookup returns CDR1 WSHSY and CDR2 SAAADI. The CDR3 sequence is 14 residues long. V shed 3 bases and J 5 bases; nucleotides not matched to a gene: 5. The CDR3 DNA is TGCGCCAGCAGTGAACGCGGGAGAAGAGATACGCAGTATTTT. Amino acid sequence: CASSERGRRDTQYF.

The CDR3 DNA reads TGCGCCAGCAGCCACCACTCTAGCACAGATACGCAGTATTTT. Residues: CASSHHSSTDTQYF. The chain joins TRBV4-1 to TRBJ2-3; D uncertain. This CDR3 contains 14 residues. Per germline, CDR1 MGHRA and CDR2 YSYEKL. Between the trimmed V and J ends, which lost 3 bases and 0 bases, there was a span of 7 bases.

The table lists this clone with a count of one. The chain couples TRBV7-9 to TRBJ2-3; 12 nucleotides align to TRBD2. The CDR3 totals 16 residues. Trimming took 5 bases from V and 6 from J; bases not matched to a gene: 9. CDR1 and CDR2 from the germline V gene are SEHNR and FQNEAQ (reference sequence). This chain's CDR3 is CASSLGLAGPGDTQYF. Written as DNA, the CDR3 is TGTGCCAGCAGCCTGGGACTAGCGGGCCCCGGGGATACGCAGTATTTT.

The chain joins TRBV7-9 to TRBJ1-1; D unclear. V was trimmed by 1 base and J by 8 bases, leaving 11 bases between them. The CDR3 extends over 13 amino acids. The germline V gene encodes CDR1 SEHNR and CDR2 FQNEAQ (reference sequence). The DNA for the CDR3 is TGTGCCAGCAGCTTAGGCTTCTATCCGGAAGCTTTCTTT. It specifies CASSLGFYPEAFF.

J is TRBJ2-1 and V is TRBV6-5; TRBD2 matches at 8 bases. The germline gives CDR1 MNHEY, CDR2 SVGAGI. V shed 8 bases and J 7 bases; nucleotides not matched to a gene: 10. CDR3 length: 14 residues. CDR3 sequence reads: CASRAGGGMNEQFF. The CDR3 DNA follows: TGTGCCAGCCGAGCAGGCGGGGGGATGAATGAGCAGTTCTTC.

The rearrangement uses TRBV5-4 and TRBJ2-1, with 8 bases identical to TRBD1. V shed 4 bases and J 13 bases; nucleotides not matched to a gene: 7. There are 12 residues in the CDR3. The germline CDR1 and CDR2 sequences are SGHNT and YYREEE (reference sequence). CDR3 region: CASSLGQGEQFF. The CDR3 nucleotides are TGTGCCAGCAGCCTAGGACAGGGAGAACAGTTCTTC.

This chain connects TRBV30 to TRBJ2-2; 7 bases fit TRBD2. V shed 3 bases and J 4 bases; nucleotides not matched to a gene: 5. Per germline, CDR1 GTSNPN and CDR2 SVGIG (reference sequence). The CDR3 runs 14 residues. CDR3 DNA sequence: TGTGCCTGGAGGGCCTGGGGGGGCACCGGGGAGCTGTTTTTT. Protein: CAWRAWGGTGELFF.

This CDR3 is CASSAAPLGQGANEQFF. CDR3 coding DNA: TGTGCCAGCAGCGCCGCCCCGCTGGGACAGGGGGCGAATGAGCAGTTCTTC. This chain uses TRBV9 with TRBJ2-1, with 12 nucleotides matching TRBD1. Germline CDR1 reads SGDLS; CDR2 reads YYNGEE. V was pared by 3 bases and J by 7 bases, with 11 bases of the junction left unmatched. The CDR3 has 17 residues.

This chain uses TRBV19 with TRBJ1-5; D ambiguous. This CDR3 spans 13 amino acids. V lost 3 bases and J lost 5, with 8 bases in between. The germline V gene encodes CDR1 LNHDA and CDR2 SQIVND (reference sequence). This chain's CDR3 is CASSIWLDQPQHF. The CDR3 DNA follows: TGTGCCAGTAGTATCTGGTTAGATCAGCCCCAGCATTTT.

V is TRBV6-6 and J is TRBJ2-7; 9 bases line up with TRBD2. Germline V gene lookup returns CDR1 MNHNY and CDR2 SVGAGI (reference sequence). J was trimmed by 2 bases and V by 6 bases; bases with no gene match: 5. CDR3 length: 14 amino acids. For the CDR3, the DNA is TGTGCCAGCAGCCCGGCGGGAGGGCCCTACGAGCAGTACTTC. Translating it yields CASSPAGGPYEQYF.

The CDR3 is CASSFKPTGQRTFDEQFF. The CDR3 DNA sequence: TGTGCCAGCAGCTTCAAGCCTACGGGACAACGGACTTTTGATGAGCAGTTCTTC. The chain links TRBV7-9 to TRBJ2-1, with a tentative D call TRBD1 (6 bases). This CDR3 has 18 residues. Per the germline V gene, CDR1 is SEHNR and CDR2 is FQNEAQ (reference sequence). Trimming stripped 3 bases from V and 8 bases from J, with 26 bases between.

This clone came up once. This rearrangement joins TRBV27 to TRBJ2-7; the D is unclear. Germline CDR1 is MNHEY and CDR2 is SMNVEV (reference sequence). This CDR3 region has 14 residues. V lost 1 base and J lost 0, with 7 bases in between. The CDR3: CASSLFTGSYEQYF. The CDR3 DNA reads as TGTGCCAGCAGTTTATTTACGGGCTCCTACGAGCAGTACTTC.

The chain links TRBV28 to TRBJ2-3; TRBD2 matches 8 bases. CDR1 is MDHEN, CDR2 SYDVKM, per germline. This CDR3 has 14 amino acids. V lost 6 bases, J lost 5 bases, and 7 bases stayed unmatched. The chain's CDR3 is CASRYGGGEDTQYF. CDR3 nucleotide sequence: TGTGCCAGCAGGTACGGGGGGGGAGAAGATACGCAGTATTTT.

The rearrangement joins TRBV9 to TRBJ2-7; the D gene is possibly TRBD2 (6 bases). The V gene's germline CDR1 is SGDLS and CDR2 YYNGEE. The ends were cut back, 0 bases at V and 3 bases at J, with 10 bases in the middle. The CDR3 totals 14 residues. The DNA of the CDR3 is TGTGCCAGCAGCGTAGCTCTGGGGGGCTACGAGCAGTACTTC. This encodes CASSVALGGYEQYF.